This T cell receptor beta chain was identified in a study of CD4 T cells in relation to SARS-CoV-2 and coronaviruses (dated by TCRdb to the early 2020s). About the study as a whole: Patient-derived lymphoblastoid cell lines were used to map the HLA restriction of shared crossreactive spike epitopes. At the level of individual TCR clonotypes, the study measured memory CD4+ T cell crossreactivity between SARS-CoV-2 spike protein and common cold coronavirus spike proteins. Samples from three pre-COVID donors and the naive versus memory experiments were sequenced with the Adaptive Biotechnologies TCR-sequencing kit; other data were Illumina-based. A different TCR-beta assay, based on Illumina, was used to sequence expansion assays from other donors in the study. Broader findings and caveats from the paper: Because no donor provided both pre-pandemic and post-infection samples, tracing the source of pre-existing responses was limited. Small numbers of patients and of tested TCRs were a limitation of the study. Significantly weaker SARS-CoV-2-driven expansion was shown by crossreactive clones than by monoreactive clones, consistent with antigenic imprinting. Since the crossreactivity analysis centred on spike protein, crossreactivity against other viral proteins was not assessed. In about two thirds of donors, memory CD4+ clonotypes turned up that crossrecognized SARS-CoV-2 and at least one common cold coronavirus spike. Sequencing of naive versus memory cells indicated that the assay detects memory recall responses, not primary responses primed during culture.

Counted from cysteine to phenylalanine, this CDR3 has 15 amino acids. Of all the DNA, just the CDR3 is kept, 45 bases in frame from base 1. V is reduced by 1 base and J by 3 bases, leaving a spacing of 10 bases between them. From a lookup of the germline V gene, CDR1 and CDR2 are KGHSH and LQKENI. Uncultured naive and memory CD4+ T cell DNA received deep-resolution immunoSEQ TCR-beta sequencing. As for how the authors treated the data: During preprocessing, nonproductive sequences were removed, as were CDR3s that did not start with C, did not end with F or W, or were shorter than 7 amino acids. Cultured and uncultured naive and memory CD4+ repertoires were searched for previously identified spike- and CEF-reactive CDR3s. After three terminal residues were trimmed from each end, CDR3 homology was quantified as pairwise Levenshtein distance using the stringdist R package. TCRdb's version of the immuneACCESS table is confined to in-frame rearrangements and falls short of the full clone set. An unresolved V gene accounts for under half of the shortfall where checked; the remainder is of unknown origin. V and J calls and clone size are given by that table; D and trimming were obtained from the DNA. In this sample the table shows approximately 59,000 clones, 85% to 90% of which occur a single time. The ten largest clones add up to 1.6% of the sample.

A note on this clone: The specificity of this receptor is unknown. Base qualities were left out, and no much larger clone turns up one base away.

CD4+ T cells from unexposed donors were collected before the COVID-19 pandemic (2011-2018). To separate naive from memory CD4+ T cells, cryopreserved PBMCs first underwent CD4 enrichment and then EasySep naive CD4+ T cell enrichment. The leukapheresis product for the unexposed donors was obtained through commercial purchase. PBMCs were isolated from leukapheresis product or whole blood by Ficoll-Paque PLUS gradient centrifugation. The PBMCs went either fresh into the expansion assay or into cryopreservation at -140 degrees C. The QIAamp Micro DNA Kit was used to extract genomic DNA from the CD4+ T cells.

Sequencing used memory CD4+ T cells from PBMCs. Read against the paper, the sample's cell subset or site label means: memory (non-naive) CD4+ T cells. The chain is made from TRBV18 and TRBJ2-1; the D gene is possibly TRBD2, with 6 bases matching. The clonotype was recovered from a human donor in good health. CDR3 protein: CASSPQAGSYNEQFF. The DNA sequence follows: TGTGCCAGCTCACCACAGGCGGGGAGCTACAATGAGCAGTTCTTC.